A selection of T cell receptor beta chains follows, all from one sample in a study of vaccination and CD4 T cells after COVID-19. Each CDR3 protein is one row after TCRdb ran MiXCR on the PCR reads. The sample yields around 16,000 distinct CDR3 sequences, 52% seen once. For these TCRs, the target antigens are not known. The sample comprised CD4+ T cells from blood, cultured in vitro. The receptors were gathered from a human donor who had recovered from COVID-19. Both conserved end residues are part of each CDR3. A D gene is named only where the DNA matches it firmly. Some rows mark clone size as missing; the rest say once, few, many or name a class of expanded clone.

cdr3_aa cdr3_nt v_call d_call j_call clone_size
CASSQEEGANTGELFF TGCGCCAGCAGCCAAGAAGAGGGGGCGAACACCGGGGAGCTGTTTTTT TRBV4-3 NA TRBJ2-2 NA
CASSSMTGTLPFLHF TGTGCCAGCAGTTCGATGACAGGGACCCTCCCATTCCTCCACTTT TRBV27 TRBD1 TRBJ1-6 NA
CASSPPAGWYEQYF TGTGCCAGCAGCCCCCCCGCAGGTTGGTACGAGCAGTACTTC TRBV21-1 NA TRBJ2-7 NA
CASSPDRVRNSPLHF TGTGCCAGCTCACCTGACAGGGTGAGGAATTCACCCCTCCACTTT TRBV18 TRBD1 TRBJ1-6 NA
CARRDREYNYGYTF TGTGCCAGAAGGGACAGGGAATACAACTATGGCTACACCTTC TRBV19 TRBD1 TRBJ1-2 medium-sized
CSARELSGGLNYGYTF TGCAGTGCTAGAGAATTGAGCGGGGGCCTTAACTATGGCTACACCTTC TRBV20-1 NA TRBJ1-2 few
CASKGRLEQYF TGTGCCAGCAAAGGACGTTTAGAGCAGTACTTC TRBV12-3/TRBV12-4 NA TRBJ2-7 NA
CASSRLATGGRSNGYTF TGTGCCAGCAGCCGTCTCGCGACAGGGGGAAGAAGTAATGGCTACACCTTC TRBV7-9 TRBD1 TRBJ1-2 once
CAIPGTSPCSPHGNTEAFF TGCGCCATCCCTGGGACATCTCCCTGTTCCCCACATGGGAACACTGAAGCTTTCTTT TRBV10-1 NA TRBJ1-1 once
CAWSAVGTGDSPLHF TGTGCCTGGAGTGCGGTCGGGACAGGGGATTCACCCCTCCACTTT TRBV30 TRBD1 TRBJ1-6 NA
CASSAGTRSSADTQYF TGTGCCAGCAGTGCCGGGACACGGAGTTCCGCGGATACGCAGTATTTT TRBV12-3/TRBV12-4 NA TRBJ2-3 NA
CSARIAPQETQYF TGCAGTGCTAGGATCGCCCCCCAAGAGACCCAGTACTTC TRBV20-1 NA TRBJ2-5 NA
CASSLTGPPDTQYF TGTGCCAGCAGCTTAACGGGGCCGCCAGATACGCAGTATTTT TRBV7-9 NA TRBJ2-3 NA
CASSRTRNTGELFF TGTGCCAGCAGCCGGACCAGGAACACCGGGGAGCTGTTTTTT TRBV7-2 NA TRBJ2-2 NA
CASSLGDRGRDVAFF TGTGCCAGCAGCTTGGGGGACAGGGGGCGCGACGTAGCTTTCTTT TRBV5-4 TRBD1 TRBJ1-1 NA
CASSQEVTGDSPLHF TGCGCCAGCAGCCAAGAGGTGACAGGGGATTCACCCCTCCACTTT TRBV4-1 TRBD1 TRBJ1-6 NA
CSALTRGLYEQYF TGCAGTGCTCTTACCAGGGGGCTCTACGAGCAGTACTTC TRBV20-1 TRBD1 TRBJ2-7 NA
CASSLQPGGTTQYF TGTGCCAGCAGCCTTCAGCCCGGGGGGACGACCCAGTACTTC TRBV14 TRBD2 TRBJ2-5 NA
CASSVEGTDTQYF TGTGCCAGCAGCGTCGAGGGCACAGATACGCAGTATTTT TRBV11-1 NA TRBJ2-3 NA
CASSLGTGPYGYTF TGTGCCAGCAGTTTAGGTACCGGACCCTATGGCTACACCTTC TRBV12-3/TRBV12-4 NA TRBJ1-2 NA
CASSLGTATTEAFF TGTGCCAGCAGCTTAGGGACAGCGACCACTGAAGCTTTCTTT TRBV7-9 NA TRBJ1-1 NA
CASSEGSNTGELFF TGTGCCAGCAGTGAGGGCAGTAACACCGGGGAGCTGTTTTTT TRBV2 NA TRBJ2-2 NA
CASSLETGASNQPQHF TGTGCCAGCAGTTTAGAGACAGGAGCTAGCAATCAGCCCCAGCATTTT TRBV12-3/TRBV12-4 NA TRBJ1-5 NA
CASSKARSPQDYGYTF TGTGCCAGTAGTAAGGCCCGTTCCCCCCAGGACTATGGCTACACCTTC TRBV19 NA TRBJ1-2 NA
CSAHGAGPAYEQYF TGCAGTGCTCACGGGGCGGGGCCTGCCTACGAGCAGTACTTC TRBV20-1 NA TRBJ2-7 few
CASSSGGADTGELFF TGTGCCAGCAGCTCGGGGGGGGCCGACACCGGGGAGCTGTTTTTT TRBV7-9 TRBD2 TRBJ2-2 NA
CAWRKLAASSYNEQFF TGTGCCTGGAGAAAACTAGCGGCGAGCTCCTACAATGAGCAGTTCTTC TRBV30 TRBD2 TRBJ2-1 few
CASSSPGQHQETQYF TGTGCCAGCAGCTCCCCGGGACAGCACCAAGAGACCCAGTACTTC TRBV7-9 TRBD1 TRBJ2-5 NA
CASSLPPHYEQYF TGTGCCAGCAGCTTGCCCCCCCACTACGAGCAGTACTTC TRBV5-4 NA TRBJ2-7 NA
CASSGRGSSYNSPLHF TGTGCCAGCAGTGGGCGGGGAAGCTCCTATAATTCACCCCTCCACTTT TRBV2 NA TRBJ1-6 few
CASTNQTSMYLCATQEREGPQHF NA TRBV27 NA TRBJ1-5 NA